This T cell receptor beta chain derives from a study of cytomegalovirus exposure and HLA in healthy donors. 13 Jbeta primers and 60 Vbeta primers were used for the PCR. Repertoires were generated with immunoSEQ multiplex PCR, while TCRdb's copy carries only in-frame clones and drops some. The sample shows approximately 170,000 clones, approximately 80% of them seen only once. The CDR3 covers 16 residues. Germline V gives CDR1 MNHEY, CDR2 SVGAGI. V shed 2 bases, J shed 8 bases, and the junction held 7 bases outside the gene matches. This receptor was taken from a male donor in good health and CMV-seronegative. Sequencing was performed on PBMCs. The chain joins TRBV6-5 to TRBJ2-1; TRBD2 matches 12 bases. The CDR3 DNA follows: TGTGCCAGCAGTTACGAGCGGACTAGCGGGATCGATGAGCAGTTCTTC. It yields the protein CASSYERTSGIDEQFF.